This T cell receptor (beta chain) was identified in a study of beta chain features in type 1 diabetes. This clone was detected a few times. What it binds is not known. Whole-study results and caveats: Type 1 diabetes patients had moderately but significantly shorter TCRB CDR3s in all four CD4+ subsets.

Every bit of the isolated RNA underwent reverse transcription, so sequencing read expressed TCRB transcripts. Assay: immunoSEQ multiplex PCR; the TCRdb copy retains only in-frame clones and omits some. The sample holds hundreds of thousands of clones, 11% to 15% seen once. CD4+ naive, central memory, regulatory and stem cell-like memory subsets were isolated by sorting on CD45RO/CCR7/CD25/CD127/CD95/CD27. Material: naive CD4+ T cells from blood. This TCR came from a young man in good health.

The CDR3 region has the DNA TGTGCCAGCAGTGGAAGAGGACAGAATGGCTACACCTTC. It translates to CASSGRGQNGYTF. V is TRBV25-1 and J is TRBJ1-2; TRBD1 might be the D (6 bases). V gave up 4 bases and J gave up 6 bases, with 12 bases separating them. This CDR3 has 13 residues. The germline CDR1 and CDR2 sequences are MGHDK and SYGVNS.